The 15 T cell receptor beta chains presented below share a single source sample, sequenced in a study of T-cell memory formation after mild COVID-19. TCRdb redid the calling of the 5' RACE reads with MiXCR, one entry per CDR3 protein. The data contain about 350,000 distinct CDR3 sequences, roughly an eighth of them singletons. The sequencing sample was made of PBMCs or a T cell subset sorted from them (not recorded which). The source of these receptors is a man younger than 35 who had mild COVID-19 (a few samples of this study predate the infection). Cell type and time point are not known.

This clonotype has just a few counts. This chain joins TRBV20-1 and TRBJ2-1, with 10 bases lining up with TRBD2. From germline, CDR1 is DFQATT and CDR2 SNEGSKA (reference sequence). Trimming took 1 base from V and 9 from J; bases not matched to a gene: 6. The CDR3 extends over 14 amino acids. In DNA form, the CDR3 reads TGCAGTGCTAGAGGCAGCGGGGGGGCTTTTGAGCAGTTCTTC. Its translation is CSARGSGGAFEQFF.

The V and J genes are TRBV25-1 and TRBJ2-5; no definite D call. Trimming left V 2 bases short and J 8 bases short, with 9 bases between. CDR1 and CDR2 from the germline V gene are MGHDK and SYGVNS. This CDR3 region has 12 residues. The CDR3: CASSETGSTQYF. The DNA of the CDR3 is TGTGCCAGCAGTGAAACGGGCAGCACCCAGTACTTC.

CDR3: CASSPRGQGSGTQYF. The CDR3 coding sequence is TGTGCCAGCAGTCCCCGGGGACAGGGGTCGGGTACGCAGTATTTT. This sequence joins TRBV6-5 and TRBJ2-3; 10 positions agree with TRBD1. Germline loops: CDR1 MNHEY, CDR2 SVGAGI. The CDR3 runs 15 residues. J gave up 8 bases and V 5 bases, and 10 bases lay outside the gene matches.

This clonotype was counted a few times. This chain links TRBV7-2 with TRBJ2-1; no clear D gene. The V end was cut by 2 bases, the J end by 4 bases, with 9 bases between. Germline V gives CDR1 SGHTA, CDR2 FQGNSA. The CDR3 totals 14 residues. CDR3 DNA sequence: TGTGCCAGCAGCTTAACTTCACAGTACAATGAGCAGTTCTTC. It is translated as CASSLTSQYNEQFF.

This clonotype was picked up many times. The chain has TRBV4-2 and TRBJ2-1, with TRBD2 matching 12 bases. Germline CDR1 reads LGHNA; CDR2 reads YNFKEQ. V was pared by 1 base and J by 4 bases, with 2 bases of the junction left unmatched. The CDR3 runs 16 residues. CDR3 region: CASSQALAGGYNEQFF. CDR3 in DNA: TGTGCCAGCAGCCAAGCACTAGCGGGGGGTTACAATGAGCAGTTCTTC.

V gene TRBV6-6 combines with J gene TRBJ1-4, with 8 bases lining up with TRBD1. The CDR3 consists of 16 residues. The ends lost 6 bases at V and 7 bases at J; junction bases unmatched: 13. The germline gives CDR1 MNHNY, CDR2 SVGAGI (reference sequence). The CDR3 sequence: CASSPTRTGSGEKLFF. For the CDR3, the DNA is TGTGCCAGCAGCCCAACTCGGACAGGGTCGGGTGAAAAACTGTTTTTT.

This clonotype was counted between two and nine times. The chain carries TRBV24-1 and TRBJ2-2; D might be TRBD1 (6 bases). V was trimmed by 9 bases and J by 7 bases, leaving 29 bases between them. This CDR3 is 18 amino acids long. Looked up from germline, CDR1 is KGHDR and CDR2 is SFDVKD. The CDR3 bases are TGTGCCACCGTGCTCCACCCTGGGGACACCCATAAGGGCGGGGAGCTGTTTTTT. The encoded protein is CATVLHPGDTHKGGELFF.

This clonotype has only a few counts. The V gene is TRBV28, the J gene TRBJ1-3; no reliable D call. The V end was cut by 6 bases, the J end by 0 bases, with 12 bases between. The CDR3 is made up of 15 amino acids. The germline V gene encodes CDR1 MDHEN and CDR2 SYDVKM. The CDR3 sequence is CASSVESVSGNTIYF. The CDR3 DNA sequence: TGTGCCAGCAGCGTTGAGTCGGTCTCTGGAAACACCATATATTTT.

CDR3 sequence (DNA): TGCAGTGCTAGAGAGGGGACTACTCGACGGGGGCAGTTCTTC. This gives the protein CSAREGTTRRGQFF. This chain uses TRBV20-1 with TRBJ2-1, with 7 nucleotides matching TRBD2. Germline values: CDR1 DFQATT, CDR2 SNEGSKA (reference sequence). Trimming removed 0 bases from V and 12 bases from J; junction bases left unmatched: 11. CDR3 length equals 14 residues.

The J gene is TRBJ2-5, the V gene TRBV7-2; 8 positions agree with TRBD2. CDR3 length equals 16 residues. The trim removed 4 bases at V and 3 bases at J, leaving 10 bases unmatched. In germline, CDR1 is SGHTA, CDR2 FQGNSA. The CDR3: CASSSRQRGRKETQYF. In nucleotides, the CDR3 is TGTGCCAGCAGCTCCCGCCAGCGGGGGAGAAAAGAGACCCAGTACTTC. Complete variable domain (other parts from reference TRBV7-2 and TRBJ2-5): GAGVSQSPSNKVTEKGKDVELRCDPISGHTALYWYRQSLGQGLEFLIYFQGNSAPDKSGLPSDRFSAERTGGSVSTLTIQRTQQEDSAVYLCASSSRQRGRKETQYFGPGTRLLVL.

This clonotype showed up just a few times. The DNA of the CDR3 is TGCAGTGCTAGAAAACCCGAAAGCTCCTACGAGCAGTACTTC. Its translation is CSARKPESSYEQYF. V is TRBV20-1 and J is TRBJ2-7, with D unresolved. There are 14 residues in the CDR3. Trimming took 2 bases from V and 0 from J, leaving 11 bases between them. The germline V gene encodes CDR1 DFQATT and CDR2 SNEGSKA (reference sequence).

A note on this clonotype: At one end, the junction sequence differs from germline, possibly due to a read error. The rearrangement links TRBV20-1 to TRBJ1-5, with TRBD1 identical over 10 bases. In germline, CDR1 is DFQATT, CDR2 SNEGSKA (reference sequence). This CDR3 region has 14 residues. CDR3 bases: TGCAGTGCTAGATCGACAGGGGGCAAACAGCCCCAGCATTTT. Protein: CSARSTGGKQPQHF.

The chain uses TRBV5-1 and TRBJ1-5; D call uncertain. The CDR3 spans 18 residues. Trimming cost V 0 bases and J 3 bases, with 19 bases left between them. Germline CDR1 reads SGHRS; CDR2 reads YFSETQ. The CDR3 sequence: CASSLDPYGFGSNQPQHF. The CDR3 DNA follows: TGCGCCAGCAGCTTGGACCCTTACGGTTTCGGCTCCAATCAGCCCCAGCATTTT.

The chain has TRBV4-3 and TRBJ2-1; D is unclear. The germline V gene encodes CDR1 LGHNA and CDR2 YSLEER. The CDR3 length is 14 residues. Trimming left V 4 bases short and J 6 bases short, with 13 bases between. The CDR3 sequence: CASSPDPEVNEQFF. CDR3 DNA sequence: TGCGCCAGCAGCCCGGACCCCGAGGTCAATGAGCAGTTCTTC.

This clonotype was observed at least ten times. This chain connects TRBV5-1 to TRBJ1-5; D is perhaps TRBD1 (5 bases). Trimming removed 0 bases at V and 3 bases at J, with 7 bases between. Germline CDR1 SGHRS, CDR2 YFSETQ. The CDR3 has 14 amino acids. This chain's CDR3 is CASSLEGNNQPQHF. CDR3 coding DNA: TGCGCCAGCAGCTTGGAGGGGAACAATCAGCCCCAGCATTTT.